This T cell receptor beta chain stems from a study of CD8 T cells in Susac syndrome. V was cut by 6 bases and J by 9 bases, with 15 bases left in between. The germline V gene has CDR1 DFQATT and CDR2 SNEGSKA (reference sequence). CDR3 length: 12 residues. The authors negatively isolated CD8+ and CD4+ T cells and FACS-enriched TEMRA cells. Reverse transcription used roughly 0.45 to 1 ug RNA and random hexamers. An immunoSEQ multiplex PCR amplified TCR beta CDR3 over 54 Vbeta and 13 Jbeta. Each CDR3 protein gets one entry after TCRdb re-called the immunoSEQ multiplex PCR reads with MiXCR. The sample shows 150,000 to 250,000 distinct CDR3 sequences, about 95% of them seen only once.

What was sequenced was CD4+ T cells from PBMCs. This TCR was recovered from a human donor with multiple sclerosis. V gene TRBV20-1 combines with J gene TRBJ2-4; D is ambiguous. The CDR3 loop reads CSASDSVGIQYF. The CDR3 nucleotides read TGCAGTGCAAGCGACTCCGTGGGCATTCAGTACTTC.